A few counts support the clone carrying this T cell receptor (beta chain). Its matching antigen is unknown. This record belongs to a study of CD8+CD57+ T cells in acquired aplastic anemia. About the study: The sorted CD4+ and CD8+ cells yielded an average around 3.2 ug of DNA.

V lost 1 base, J lost 1 base, and 7 bases lay in between. The CDR3 is made up of 14 amino acids. The germline gives CDR1 SEHNR, CDR2 FQNEAQ (reference sequence). Study-wide results and caveats: Statistical testing detected no significant gap in CD8+ Simpson's diversity between patients and controls. Over 25 CD8+ CDR3 sequences occurred in both the patients and the controls.

Profiling of TCR beta VDJ combinations and CDR3 sequences used genomic DNA as template. In TCRdb, the reads were re-called with MiXCR into one record per CDR3 protein. The repertoire holds approximately 270,000 distinct CDR3 sequences, with around 60% as singletons. The clonotype comes from a human donor with severe aplastic anemia or a healthy control (not recorded which). The chain uses TRBV7-9 and TRBJ2-5; D is unclear. The sequencing input was sorted CD4+, CD8+, or CD8+CD57+ T cells (not recorded which) from PBMCs. Here the CDR3 DNA reads TGTGCCAGCAGCTTAGGGTTCAGCCAAGAGACCCAGTACTTC. As protein: CASSLGFSQETQYF.